This T cell receptor (beta chain) was observed in a study of blood T cell repertoires in COVID-19. Germline CDR1 reads MDHEN; CDR2 reads SYDVKM. Losses at the gene ends were 3 bases for V and 2 bases for J; bases not matched to a gene: 7. CDR3 length: 17 residues. Symptom resolution, clearance, or two negative PCRs marked the recovered donors of Cohort 3. Some clones are missing from TCRdb's copy, which holds only in-frame ones; the method was immunoSEQ multiplex PCR. The sample has 300,000 to 350,000 clones, under 90% seen once. This receptor was identified in a woman in her thirties who had recovered from COVID-19. The sequencing sample was made of PBMCs or T cells enriched from blood (not recorded which). The J gene is TRBJ2-7, the V gene TRBV28; TRBD2 aligns across 13 bases. The CDR3 region has the DNA TGTGCCAGCAGTTTGAGAGGACTAGCGGGAGCTACCTACGAGCAGTACTTC. Protein sequence: CASSLRGLAGATYEQYF.